Here is one TCR beta chain with its context. What it recognizes is unknown. The record originates from a study of T cell responses to AZD1222 COVID-19 vaccine. Findings and caveats of the study: Donors were largely white British and mainly female; clonal diversity was possibly underestimated. Vaccine-related CD4 TCRs covered spike, predominating at 160-218 and 743-854. Unmutated regions of variants are reportedly targeted by nearly half of spike-specific TCRs.

The data were produced by immunoSEQ multiplex PCR, yet TCRdb's version contains in-frame clones alone and is incomplete. The top ten hold 3.5% to 4.5% of the sample, which has roughly 60,000 clones, about 83% seen once. The clonotype originates from an adult who received the AZD1222 COVID-19 vaccine. The specimen comprised peripheral blood, sampled 28 days after the second AZD1222 dose.

For the CDR3, the DNA is TGTGCCATCAGTGACCCCGGGACAGGGGCGTATGGCTACACCTTC. Its protein is CAISDPGTGAYGYTF. The chain couples TRBV10-3 to TRBJ1-2; 10 nucleotides align to TRBD1. Germline-derived CDR1 and CDR2 are ENHRY and SYGVKD. V shed 3 bases, J shed 5 bases, and the junction held 6 bases outside the gene matches. CDR3 size: 15 residues.